This entry features one T cell receptor beta chain sequence. Its antigen is undetermined. The data derive from a study of T cells after yellow fever vaccination. Across the study: With SMART-Seq v4 Ultra Low Input, the fractions containing low cell numbers were prepared.

CDR3 length: 15 amino acids. Between the trimmed V and J ends, which lost 0 bases and 2 bases, there was a span of 10 bases. Germline CDR1 is LGHNA and CDR2 is YSLEER. Regarding the study as a whole: The booster saw the reappearance of most primary-vaccination clones (roughly 97% CD4, around 90% CD8).

By 5'RACE template switching, TCR cDNA was produced, with a universal primer site and UMIs added in the process. MiXCR was run by TCRdb on the 5' RACE reads, yielding one entry per CDR3 protein. This table has about 310,000 distinct CDR3 sequences, roughly 4% appearing once. The source was PBMCs, collected on the day of the yellow fever booster vaccination. The chain carries TRBV4-3 and TRBJ2-5; D gene unclear. The receptor was isolated from a man aged 18-30 years who received the YFV17D yellow fever vaccine. The CDR3 nucleotides are TGCGCCAGCAGCCAAGATATTCGGCAGCAAGAGACCCAGTACTTC. Residues: CASSQDIRQQETQYF.